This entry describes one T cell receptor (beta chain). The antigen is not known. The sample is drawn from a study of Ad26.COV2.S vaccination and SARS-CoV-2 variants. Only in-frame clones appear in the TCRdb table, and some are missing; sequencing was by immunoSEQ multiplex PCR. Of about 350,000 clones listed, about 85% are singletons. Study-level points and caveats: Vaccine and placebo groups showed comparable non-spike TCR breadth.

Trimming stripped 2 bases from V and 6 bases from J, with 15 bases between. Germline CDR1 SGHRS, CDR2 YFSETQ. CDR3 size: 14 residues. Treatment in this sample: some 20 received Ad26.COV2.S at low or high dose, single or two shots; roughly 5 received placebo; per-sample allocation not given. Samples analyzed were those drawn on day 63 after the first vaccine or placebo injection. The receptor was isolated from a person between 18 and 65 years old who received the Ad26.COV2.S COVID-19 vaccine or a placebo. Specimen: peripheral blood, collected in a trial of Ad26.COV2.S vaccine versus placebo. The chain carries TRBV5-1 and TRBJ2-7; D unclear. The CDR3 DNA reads TGCGCCAGCAGCTTTAGTACTTCCCTTCTCGAGCAGTACTTC. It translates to CASSFSTSLLEQYF. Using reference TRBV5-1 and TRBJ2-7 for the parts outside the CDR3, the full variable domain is KAGVTQTPRYLIKTRGQQVTLSCSPISGHRSVSWYQQTPGQGLQFLFEYFSETQRNKGNFPGRFSGRQFSNSRSEMNVSTLELGDSALYLCASSFSTSLLEQYFGPGTRLTVT.